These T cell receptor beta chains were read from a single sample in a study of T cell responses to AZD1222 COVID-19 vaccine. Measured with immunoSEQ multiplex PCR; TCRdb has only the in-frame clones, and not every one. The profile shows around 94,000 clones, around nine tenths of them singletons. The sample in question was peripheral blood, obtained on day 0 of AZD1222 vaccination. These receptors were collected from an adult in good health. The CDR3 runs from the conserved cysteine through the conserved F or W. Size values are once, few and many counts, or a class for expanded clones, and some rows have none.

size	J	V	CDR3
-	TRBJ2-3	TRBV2	CASGARTTDTQYF
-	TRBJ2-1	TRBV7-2	CASSTGDGAYNEQFF
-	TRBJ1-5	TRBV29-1	CSVDISTRDRAPYSNQPQHF
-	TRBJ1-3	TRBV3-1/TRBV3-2	CASSQGYFSGNTIYF
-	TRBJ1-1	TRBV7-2	CASSPTGSTEAFF
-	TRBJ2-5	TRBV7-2	CASSLVLSRGETQYF
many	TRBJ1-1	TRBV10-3	CAISDRGGTEAFF
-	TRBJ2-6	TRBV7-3	CASSGTGVNSGANVLTF
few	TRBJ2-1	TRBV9	CASSARSGSSYNEQFF
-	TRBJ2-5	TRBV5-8	CASSLNPGLETQYF
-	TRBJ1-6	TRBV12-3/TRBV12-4	CASSLISGSPLHF
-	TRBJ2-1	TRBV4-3	CASSQVGASYNEQFF
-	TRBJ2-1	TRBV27	CASSLGAGTPQFF
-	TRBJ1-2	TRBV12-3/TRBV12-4	CASSLAGSYGYTF
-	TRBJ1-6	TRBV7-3	CASSPDSNSPLHF
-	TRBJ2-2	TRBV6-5	CASSSRAPWAGELFF
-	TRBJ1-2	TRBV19	CASSAGRYNYGYTF
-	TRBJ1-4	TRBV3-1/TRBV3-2	CASSPSLENEKLFF
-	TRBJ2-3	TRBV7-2	CASSFRGLAGGHRTDTQYF
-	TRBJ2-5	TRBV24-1	CATSDQDRGQEAQYF